Sequencing of this TCR beta chain was carried out in a study of cytomegalovirus exposure and HLA in healthy donors. The CDR3 is 12 residues long. Germline assignment: CDR1 MDHEN and CDR2 SYDVKM. The V end lost 10 bases, the J end lost 3 bases, and 13 bases lay between the germline ends. The PCR employed 60 Vbeta primers together with 13 Jbeta primers. Assay used: immunoSEQ multiplex PCR; TCRdb lists only in-frame clones, some missing. The table lists 120,000 or so clones, 60% to 85% of them singletons. The receptor's source is a young man in good health and CMV-seronegative. The V call is TRBV28, the J call TRBJ2-7; possibly TRBD2 for D (5 bases). The sequencing sample was made of PBMCs. The CDR3 is CATLEGFYEQYF. CDR3 nucleotide sequence: TGTGCCACCCTCGAGGGCTTCTACGAGCAGTACTTC. Together with reference TRBV28 and TRBJ2-7, the CDR3 gives the full variable domain: DVKVTQSSRYLVKRTGEKVFLECVQDMDHENMFWYRQDPGLGLRLIYFSYDVKMKEKGDIPEGYSVSREKKERFSLILESASTNQTSMYLCATLEGFYEQYFGPGTRLTVT.